What follows are 24 T cell receptor beta chains derived from one specimen sequenced in a study of T cells in Graves' hyperthyroidism and ophthalmopathy. It was RNA transcripts that yielded the amplified TCR beta CDR3 regions. With the HTBI primer set, the TCR CDR3 went through a first round of RT-PCR. TCRdb processed the multiplex PCR reads anew with MiXCR; each CDR3 protein has one entry. The sample yields hundreds of thousands of distinct CDR3 sequences, approximately 15% seen once. The sample comprised blood. Every receptor here comes from a woman younger than 35 with Graves' hyperthyroidism.

This clonotype was seen ten or more times. The chain is built from TRBV30 and TRBJ1-1, with a possible D match to TRBD1 (6 bases). Germline CDR1 reads GTSNPN; CDR2 reads SVGIG (reference sequence). CDR3 length equals 14 residues. Deletions cut 2 bases from V and 2 bases from J, with 12 bases between. The CDR3 region has the DNA TGTGCCTGGAGTCGCCGTGGGGGCAACACTGAAGCTTTCTTT. Its translation: CAWSRRGGNTEAFF.

In its sample, this clonotype was seen a few times. CDR3 DNA: TGTGCCAGCAGCATAGGACCGAGTCGGAATGAGCAGTTCTTC. It codes for CASSIGPSRNEQFF. The V call is TRBV7-2, the J call TRBJ2-1, with D hard to call. The CDR3 covers 14 residues. The ends were cut back, 5 bases at V and 7 bases at J, with 15 bases in the middle. From germline, CDR1 is SGHTA and CDR2 FQGNSA.

The chain employs TRBV19 and TRBJ1-3; a weak D match, TRBD1 (5 bases). Trimming took 4 bases from V and 2 from J, leaving 12 bases between them. CDR1 and CDR2 from the germline V gene are LNHDA and SQIVND (reference sequence). The CDR3 length is 15 residues. Written as DNA, the CDR3 is TGTGCCAGTAGTAGGGACCAGGGACCTGGAAACACCATATATTTT. It codes for CASSRDQGPGNTIYF.

The sample holds a few counts of this clonotype. The genes are TRBV24-1 and TRBJ1-4; 9 bases fit TRBD1. The CDR3 runs 16 residues. Losses at the gene ends were 3 bases for V and 5 bases for J; bases not matched to a gene: 6. CDR1 and CDR2 from the germline V gene are KGHDR and SFDVKD. This chain's CDR3 is CATSDPSGTGNEKLFF. CDR3 sequence (DNA): TGTGCCACCAGTGATCCCTCCGGGACAGGGAATGAAAAACTGTTTTTT.

This clonotype appeared a few times. The rearrangement links TRBV27 to TRBJ1-2; D is perhaps TRBD1 (6 bases). The germline CDR1 and CDR2 sequences are MNHEY and SMNVEV (reference sequence). The CDR3 length is 12 residues. The V end lost 8 bases, the J end lost 7 bases, and 14 bases lay between the germline ends. The CDR3 DNA follows: TGTGCCAGCTACGGGGGGGGGCGTGGCTACACCTTC. As protein: CASYGGGRGYTF.

This clonotype was seen at least ten times. The chain joins TRBV20-1 to TRBJ1-1, with D maybe TRBD1 (6 bases). Germline V gene data show CDR1 as DFQATT and CDR2 as SNEGSKA (reference sequence). V was pared by 2 bases and J by 0 bases, with 19 bases between. The CDR3 consists of 17 residues. The chain's CDR3 is CSARPRYRGALNTEAFF. The CDR3 DNA is TGCAGTGCTAGACCGAGATACCGGGGGGCCTTGAACACTGAAGCTTTCTTT.

In its sample, this clonotype was seen a few times. The chain carries TRBV29-1 and TRBJ2-1, with 7 nucleotides matching TRBD1. This CDR3 spans 10 amino acids. V was clipped by 5 bases and J by 11 bases; unmatched bases: 3. Germline V gene lookup returns CDR1 SQVTM and CDR2 ANQGSEA. The chain's CDR3 is CSVRDRQQFF. The CDR3 DNA follows: TGCAGCGTTCGGGACAGACAGCAGTTCTTC.

This clonotype appeared many times. The V and J genes are TRBV28 and TRBJ1-5, with 7 bases matching TRBD1. Trimming took 8 bases from V and 3 from J; bases not matched to a gene: 1. Germline values: CDR1 MDHEN, CDR2 SYDVKM. CDR3 length equals 12 residues. For the CDR3, the DNA is TGTGCCAGCCAGGGGGTCAATCAGCCCCAGCATTTT. Its protein is CASQGVNQPQHF.

This chain connects TRBV7-9 to TRBJ1-5; D unclear. This CDR3 contains 18 residues. CDR1 and CDR2 (germline): SEHNR, FQNEAQ (reference sequence). The V end was cut by 4 bases, the J end by 3 bases, with 22 bases between. The CDR3 DNA sequence: TGTGCCAGCAGCTCTTCAGCGGCCAGCCAAGGACCCAATCAGCCCCAGCATTTT. Translation: CASSSSAASQGPNQPQHF.

In its sample, this clonotype was seen many times. The V gene is TRBV24-1, the J gene TRBJ1-1; D call uncertain. CDR1 and CDR2 (germline): KGHDR, SFDVKD. This CDR3 is built from 13 residues. V lost 7 bases to trimming and J lost 1 base, with 9 bases between them. DNA of the CDR3: TGTGCCACCAGGGACCCTGCGAACACTGAAGCTTTCTTT. Residues: CATRDPANTEAFF.

The chain has TRBV15 and TRBJ1-1; D unclear. The CDR3 has 13 amino acids. Germline CDR1 LNHNV, CDR2 YYDKDF (reference sequence). Trimming cost V 5 bases and J 2 bases, with 9 bases left between them. CDR3 sequence (DNA): TGTGCCACCAGCGGGCAGCTAAACACTGAAGCTTTCTTT. It specifies CATSGQLNTEAFF.

Remarks on this clonotype: A much larger clone lies a single base off, so this may be a read error. This chain connects TRBV2 to TRBJ1-1, with D maybe TRBD1 (6 bases). Germline CDR1 SNHLY, CDR2 FYNNEI. The CDR3 runs 15 residues. The chain's CDR3 is CANSAEQGVNTEAFF. The CDR3 DNA reads TGTGCCAACAGTGCAGAACAGGGTGTGAACACTGAAGCTTTCTTT.

The sample holds a few counts of this clonotype. The chain uses TRBV6-2 or TRBV6-3 and TRBJ2-1, with 11 bases matching TRBD2. Unmatched junction bases numbered 8, after V lost 7 bases and J lost 6 bases. Germline CDR1 MNHEY, CDR2 SVGEGT. The CDR3 has 15 amino acids. The CDR3 loop is CASNLPGLAVNEQFF. The CDR3 DNA sequence: TGTGCCAGCAACCTCCCGGGACTAGCGGTCAATGAGCAGTTCTTC.

In regard to this clonotype: Being one base from a much bigger clone, this may be a read error. The chain couples TRBV20-1 to TRBJ2-7, with D maybe TRBD2 (6 bases). The V and J ends lost 6 bases and 2 bases respectively, with 14 bases between them. This CDR3 has 13 amino acids. Germline CDR1 and CDR2: DFQATT and SNEGSKA (reference sequence). For the CDR3, the DNA is TGCAGTGCAACCCGGACTACCCCCTACGAGCAGTACTTC. This sequence encodes CSATRTTPYEQYF.

There are many counts of this clonotype. The V gene is TRBV28, the J gene TRBJ2-2; a possible D gene is TRBD2 (5 bases). The germline V and J ends were trimmed by 2 bases and 5 bases, with 12 bases remaining between them. CDR1 and CDR2 (germline): MDHEN, SYDVKM. The CDR3 has 15 amino acids. Written as DNA, the CDR3 is TGTGCCAGCAGTTTAACGACTACCCGGACCGGGGAGCTGTTTTTT. Translated, it gives CASSLTTTRTGELFF.

The chain employs TRBV3-1 and TRBJ2-1, with 11 bases aligning to TRBD2. The length of the CDR3 is 20 residues. With 4 bases clipped from V and 9 bases from J, the junction kept 23 bases outside the gene matches. In germline, CDR1 is LGHDT, CDR2 YNNKEL (reference sequence). This chain's CDR3 is CASSPSMGGTGTSGGVEQFF. DNA of the CDR3: TGTGCCAGCAGCCCCTCCATGGGGGGGACCGGGACTAGCGGAGGGGTTGAGCAGTTCTTC.

The chain carries TRBV19 and TRBJ2-7; 7 positions agree with TRBD2. The CDR3 contains 15 residues. Germline V gene data show CDR1 as LNHDA and CDR2 as SQIVND (reference sequence). V was pared by 9 bases and J by 2 bases, with 13 bases of the junction left unmatched. CDR3 amino acids: CASKGELAPPYEQYF. The CDR3, as DNA: TGTGCCAGCAAGGGAGAACTAGCGCCACCCTACGAGCAGTACTTC.

The table lists this clonotype with a few counts. The V and J genes are TRBV7-9 and TRBJ2-2; 7 nucleotides align to TRBD1. The CDR3 runs 14 residues. After removal of 6 bases from V and 6 bases from J, the junction contained 7 bases not matched to a gene. Germline V gene lookup returns CDR1 SEHNR and CDR2 FQNEAQ (reference sequence). For the CDR3, the DNA is TGTGCCAGCAGAGCTACAGGGGCCCCCGGGGAGCTGTTTTTT. Amino acids: CASRATGAPGELFF.

This clonotype was seen a few times. The genes are TRBV5-1 and TRBJ1-1; 9 positions match TRBD1. Germline CDR1 and CDR2: SGHRS and YFSETQ. V was pared by 0 bases and J by 0 bases, with 9 bases of the junction left unmatched. The CDR3 contains 18 residues. CDR3: CASSLGGYRGRMNTEAFF. Written as DNA, the CDR3 is TGCGCCAGCAGCTTGGGTGGGTACAGGGGGCGAATGAACACTGAAGCTTTCTTT.

This clonotype has only a few counts. V gene TRBV7-2 combines with J gene TRBJ2-7; 8 bases agree with TRBD2. Per germline, CDR1 SGHTA and CDR2 FQGNSA. The CDR3 has 14 residues. J lost 3 bases, V lost 3 bases, and 4 bases had no gene match. In nucleotides, the CDR3 is TGTGCCAGCAGCTTGAAGCGGGAGCTCTACGAGCAGTACTTC. It encodes CASSLKRELYEQYF.

The chain couples TRBV20-1 to TRBJ2-5; D is unclear. Germline V lookup: CDR1 DFQATT, CDR2 SNEGSKA (reference sequence). Trimming stripped 6 bases from V and 5 bases from J, with 16 bases between. CDR3 length: 13 residues. The CDR3 sequence is CSAGFGGPETQYF. The DNA for the CDR3 is TGCAGTGCAGGATTTGGTGGGCCGGAGACCCAGTACTTC.

Many counts were recorded for this clonotype. The chain couples TRBV7-2 to TRBJ2-5, with 10 nucleotides matching TRBD1. Germline V gene data show CDR1 as SGHTA and CDR2 as FQGNSA. J gave up 5 bases and V 4 bases, and 13 bases lay outside the gene matches. The CDR3 runs 17 residues. CDR3 in DNA: TGTGCCAGCAGCTCTCACGCCGGGACAGGGGATTCGGAGACCCAGTACTTC. Translation: CASSSHAGTGDSETQYF.

The chain joins TRBV6-4 to TRBJ1-1; no clear D. The germline CDR1 and CDR2 sequences are MRHNA and SNTAGT. The V end was cut by 6 bases, the J end by 2 bases, with 10 bases between. The CDR3 runs to 13 residues. The CDR3 is CASRQSVNTEAFF. The CDR3 DNA is TGTGCCAGCAGACAGAGCGTAAACACTGAAGCTTTCTTT.

The chain uses TRBV20-1 and TRBJ2-7; 8 nucleotides agree with TRBD1. The CDR3 is 15 residues long. The V gene's germline CDR1 is DFQATT and CDR2 SNEGSKA (reference sequence). Losses at the gene ends were 0 bases for V and 7 bases for J; bases not matched to a gene: 11. Here the CDR3 reads CSARDKRTGSGEQYF. The CDR3 DNA reads TGCAGTGCTAGAGATAAAAGGACAGGGTCGGGAGAGCAGTACTTC.